Below, one T cell receptor (beta chain) is given with its context. Its target is unknown. Template switching (which added a universal primer site) was used, and cDNA carried unique molecular identifiers. TCRdb re-called the 5' RACE reads with MiXCR, one entry per CDR3 protein. This sample yields roughly 250,000 distinct CDR3 sequences, of which approximately 7% are seen a single time; approximately 3.7% belongs to the top ten. The sample comes from a study of identical twins. The study, taken as a whole, reports: For monozygotic twins, models underestimated out-of-frame TCR alpha sharing. While abundant cord blood beta clonotypes carried fewer insertions, memory repertoires showed no such pattern.

V shed 4 bases and J 6 bases; nucleotides not matched to a gene: 10. CDR3 length equals 16 residues. From germline, CDR1 is SEHNR and CDR2 FQNEAQ (reference sequence). This sample also appeared in a second study, on yellow fever vaccine responses in identical twins. As that report states: Twins showed a vaccine T cell response that reportedly seemed partly convergent, partly personalized.

Sequencing was carried out using memory (CD45RO+) T cells sorted from blood. The sequence came from a woman aged 18-29 years in good health. The chain carries TRBV7-9 and TRBJ2-3; 10 nucleotides agree with TRBD2. CDR3 nucleotide sequence: TGTGCCAGCAGCTCATTAGCGGGGGGAAGAAGGGATACGCAGTATTTT. Its translation is CASSSLAGGRRDTQYF.